The 17 T cell receptor beta chains below come from one sample, sequenced in a study of blood T cells in healthy people across ages. Then a second PCR, running roughly 7 to 11 cycles, was carried out with a sample-barcoded 5' primer and a J-beta primer mix. TCRdb passed the 5' RACE reads through MiXCR, listing each CDR3 protein once. The table lists around 1,500,000 distinct CDR3 sequences, 28% of them singletons. The sequencing sample was made of blood. All receptors come from a woman in her 30s in good health.

This clonotype was recorded at least ten times. V and J are TRBV4-1 and TRBJ2-7; D call uncertain. V dropped 1 base and J dropped 4 bases, with 14 bases sitting between them. Germline values: CDR1 MGHRA, CDR2 YSYEKL. This CDR3 has 15 residues. The CDR3 nucleotides read TGCGCCAGCAGCCAAGTTATAGGCCTCGGATACGAGCAGTACTTC. Residues: CASSQVIGLGYEQYF.

This clonotype was seen only a few times. V and J are TRBV7-3 and TRBJ2-1, with 10 bases matching TRBD1. The CDR3 contains 15 residues. Germline trimming cut 4 bases from V and 8 bases from J; bases unmatched to any gene: 8. Per the germline V gene, CDR1 is SGHTA and CDR2 is FQGTGA. CDR3 loop: CASSSGQGVRDEQFF. The DNA of the CDR3 is TGTGCCAGCAGCTCAGGACAGGGGGTGCGTGATGAGCAGTTCTTC.

This clonotype has ten or more counts. The chain joins TRBV5-1 to TRBJ1-6; D unresolved. The CDR3 covers 14 residues. Germline CDR1 and CDR2: SGHRS and YFSETQ. Trimming removed 0 bases at V and 9 bases at J, with 10 bases between. DNA for the CDR3: TGCGCCAGCAGCTTGGAGTTTACACGTTCACCCCTCCACTTT. This translates into CASSLEFTRSPLHF.

This clonotype has ten or more counts. The chain couples TRBV12-3 or TRBV12-4 to TRBJ2-5; D might be TRBD1 or TRBD2, each matching 5 bases. V was shortened by 4 bases and J by 5 bases, with 14 bases between the two germline ends. There are 14 residues in the CDR3. The CDR3 sequence: CASSSWDRRETQYF. For the CDR3, the DNA is TGTGCCAGCAGTTCGTGGGACCGGCGGGAGACCCAGTACTTC.

This clonotype was detected many times. This chain uses TRBV18 with TRBJ2-5, with D unresolved. This CDR3 is built from 16 residues. Trimming cost V 0 bases and J 11 bases, with 22 bases left between them. Germline V gene lookup returns CDR1 KGHSH and CDR2 LQKENI. The CDR3 region is CASSPPSAGGLREQYF. The CDR3 DNA reads as TGTGCCAGCTCACCACCGTCCGCAGGCGGTCTTCGTGAGCAGTACTTC.

V is TRBV20-1 and J is TRBJ2-2, with D perhaps being TRBD1 or TRBD2 (5 bases each). Germline CDR1 and CDR2: DFQATT and SNEGSKA (reference sequence). The V and J ends lost 2 bases and 8 bases respectively, with 12 bases between them. This CDR3 has 13 residues. The CDR3 is CSARRGDTGELFF. DNA for the CDR3: TGCAGTGCTAGAAGGGGAGATACAGGGGAGCTGTTTTTT.

The gene calls are TRBV7-2 and TRBJ2-2; 10 nucleotides match TRBD1. After removal of 6 bases from V and 3 bases from J, the junction contained 7 bases not matched to a gene. This CDR3 contains 16 residues. CDR1 and CDR2 (germline): SGHTA, FQGNSA. The CDR3 bases are TGTACCAGCAGTCCGGACAGGGGGTTTTACACCGGGGAGCTGTTTTTT. Its protein product is CTSSPDRGFYTGELFF.

The chain links TRBV7-2 to TRBJ2-1, with TRBD2 matching 7 bases. This CDR3 is built from 15 residues. Germline CDR1 is SGHTA and CDR2 is FQGNSA. The J segment lost 2 bases and the V segment lost 5 bases, leaving 6 bases of the junction unmatched. CDR3 bases: TGTGCCAGCAGCCCCTTTGCGGGGGCCTACAATGAGCAGTTCTTC. Translating it yields CASSPFAGAYNEQFF.

This clonotype was counted ten times or more. The J gene is TRBJ2-7, the V gene TRBV12-3 or TRBV12-4; 13 nucleotides match TRBD2. After removal of 6 bases from V and 4 bases from J, the junction contained 6 bases not matched to a gene. The CDR3 totals 15 residues. This CDR3 reads CASRDGTSGKYEQYF. The CDR3 coding sequence is TGTGCCAGCAGAGATGGGACTAGCGGGAAATACGAGCAGTACTTC.

V gene TRBV29-1 combines with J gene TRBJ2-1, with TRBD1 matching 8 bases. Looked up from germline, CDR1 is SQVTM and CDR2 is ANQGSEA. This CDR3 region has 12 residues. Germline trimming cut 7 bases from V and 8 bases from J; bases unmatched to any gene: 7. CDR3 sequence (DNA): TGCAGCGCCCAGGACAGGGCCGATGAGCAGTTCTTC. It is translated as CSAQDRADEQFF.

This clonotype was picked up a small number of times. The chain employs TRBV7-9 and TRBJ2-7; 10 nucleotides line up with TRBD2. The V gene end was trimmed by 3 bases and the J gene end by 6 bases; junction bases not matched to a gene: 8. The CDR3 is 15 amino acids. Germline CDR1 is SEHNR and CDR2 is FQNEAQ (reference sequence). The CDR3 DNA reads as TGTGCCAGCAGCTTCACCGGGACTAGCGCCGGCGAGCAGTACTTC. This codes for CASSFTGTSAGEQYF.

This clonotype was seen at least ten times. This chain links TRBV9 with TRBJ1-2, with a tentative D call TRBD1 (5 bases). The CDR3 totals 13 residues. Germline CDR1 reads SGDLS; CDR2 reads YYNGEE. The ends were cut back, 2 bases at V and 3 bases at J, with 8 bases in the middle. DNA for the CDR3: TGTGCCAGCAGCGTTGACAGATACTATGGCTACACCTTC. This translates into CASSVDRYYGYTF.

Many counts were recorded for this clonotype. V and J are TRBV20-1 and TRBJ2-7; D not resolved. Trimming removed 6 bases at V and 0 bases at J, with 12 bases between. Germline CDR1 and CDR2: DFQATT and SNEGSKA (reference sequence). There are 13 residues in the CDR3. CDR3 sequence reads: CSATTPTSYEQYF. As DNA, the CDR3 is TGCAGTGCAACGACCCCCACCTCCTACGAGCAGTACTTC.

This clonotype was picked up a small number of times. CDR3 bases: TGTGCCAGCAGGGAGGGGGCTGCGGAGACCCAGTACTTC. It codes for CASREGAAETQYF. This chain links TRBV6-6 with TRBJ2-5; TRBD1 is a possible D gene (7 bases). The ends were cut back, 6 bases at V and 5 bases at J, with 13 bases in the middle. Germline V lookup: CDR1 MNHNY, CDR2 SVGAGI (reference sequence). CDR3 length: 13 amino acids.

This clonotype was seen only a few times. V usage is TRBV6-2 or TRBV6-3 and J usage is TRBJ1-2, with TRBD1 as a possible D gene (5 bases). The CDR3 spans 14 residues. Trimming left V 5 bases short and J 2 bases short, with 12 bases between. Germline values: CDR1 MNHEY, CDR2 SVGEGT. In nucleotides, the CDR3 is TGTGCCAGCAGTGAAGTAGGGGCGAACTATGGCTACACCTTC. Protein product: CASSEVGANYGYTF.

This rearrangement joins TRBV6-1 to TRBJ2-5, with 12 nucleotides matching TRBD1. Germline CDR1 is MNHNS and CDR2 is SASEGT. Germline trimming cut 6 bases from V and 7 bases from J; bases unmatched to any gene: 6. The CDR3 totals 14 residues. The CDR3: CASRGTGGAGTQYF. CDR3 nucleotides: TGTGCCAGCAGGGGGACAGGGGGCGCAGGGACCCAGTACTTC.

Note on this clonotype: A much bigger clone sits one base away, suggesting this may be a read error. The rearrangement joins TRBV4-1 to TRBJ1-5, with 7 bases that match TRBD1. The junction had 5 bases not matched to a gene; V was cut back by 0 bases and J by 6 bases. The CDR3 extends over 15 amino acids. The V gene's germline CDR1 is MGHRA and CDR2 YSYEKL. CDR3 sequence reads: CASSQETGDRQPQHF. The CDR3 coding sequence is TGCGCCAGCAGCCAAGAAACAGGGGACCGTCAGCCCCAGCATTTT.